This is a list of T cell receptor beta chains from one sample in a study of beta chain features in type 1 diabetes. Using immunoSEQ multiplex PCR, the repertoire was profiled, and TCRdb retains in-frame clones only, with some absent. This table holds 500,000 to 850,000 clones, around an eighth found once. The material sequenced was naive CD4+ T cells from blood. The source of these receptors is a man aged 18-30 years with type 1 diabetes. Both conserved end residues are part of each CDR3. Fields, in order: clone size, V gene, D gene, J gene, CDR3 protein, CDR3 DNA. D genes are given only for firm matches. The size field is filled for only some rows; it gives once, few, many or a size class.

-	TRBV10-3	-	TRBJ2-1	CAISPGSKDGEQFF	TGTGCCATCAGTCCCGGGAGTAAGGATGGTGAGCAGTTCTTC
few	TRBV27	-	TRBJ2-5	CASSFSPGETQYF	TGTGCCAGCAGTTTTTCCCCTGGAGAGACCCAGTACTTC
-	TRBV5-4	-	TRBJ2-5	CASSGNRETQYF	TGTGCCAGCAGCGGAAACAGGGAGACCCAGTACTTC
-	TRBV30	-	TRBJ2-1	CALGVSRQFF	TGTGCCCTAGGGGTCAGTCGGCAGTTCTTC
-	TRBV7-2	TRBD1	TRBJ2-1	CASSPGQGGNEQFF	TGTGCCAGCAGCCCAGGACAGGGCGGCAATGAGCAGTTCTTC
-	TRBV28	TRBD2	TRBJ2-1	CASTTGASGNNEQFF	TGTGCCAGCACCACAGGAGCTAGCGGCAACAATGAGCAGTTCTTC
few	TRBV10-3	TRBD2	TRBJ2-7	CASSGTTPYEQYF	TGTGCCAGCAGCGGGACGACACCCTACGAGCAGTACTTC
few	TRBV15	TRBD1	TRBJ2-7	CATSRDGQGAYEQYF	TGTGCCACCAGCAGAGACGGACAGGGGGCATACGAGCAGTACTTC
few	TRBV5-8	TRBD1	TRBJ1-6	CASSLGDRGQRSPLHF	TGTGCCAGCAGCTTGGGGGACAGAGGCCAGCGGTCACCCCTCCACTTT
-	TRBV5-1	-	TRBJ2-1	CASSLGVRSYNEQFF	TGCGCCAGCAGCTTGGGGGTTCGGTCCTACAATGAGCAGTTCTTC
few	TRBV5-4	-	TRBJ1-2	CASSQRGAEGYTF	TGTGCCAGCAGCCAACGGGGAGCGGAGGGCTACACCTTC
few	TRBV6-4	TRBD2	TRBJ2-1	CASSDAGLAYNEQFF	TGTGCCAGCAGTGACGCGGGACTAGCTTACAATGAGCAGTTCTTC
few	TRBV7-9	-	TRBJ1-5	CASSPGPQPQHF	TGTGCCAGCAGCCCAGGGCCTCAGCCCCAGCATTTT
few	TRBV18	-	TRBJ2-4	CASSPDMVKNIQYF	TGTGCCAGCTCACCGGACATGGTCAAAAACATTCAGTACTTC
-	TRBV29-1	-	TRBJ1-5	CSVSRDSNQPQHF	TGCAGCGTTTCCCGGGATAGCAATCAGCCCCAGCATTTT
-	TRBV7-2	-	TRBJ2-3	CASSPGAGPYTDTQYF	TGTGCCAGCAGCCCCGGGGCGGGGCCGTACACAGATACGCAGTATTTT
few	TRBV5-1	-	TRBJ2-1	CASSFVATPSYNEQFF	TGCGCCAGCAGCTTTGTCGCGACACCATCCTACAATGAGCAGTTCTTC
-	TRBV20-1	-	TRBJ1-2	CSAKDPGGYTF	TGCAGTGCTAAGGACCCGGGGGGCTACACCTTC
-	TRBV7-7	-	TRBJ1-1	CASSLEAGQGEAFF	TGTGCCAGCAGCTTAGAGGCGGGGCAGGGTGAAGCTTTCTTT
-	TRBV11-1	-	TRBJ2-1	CASSTGTVLGDEQFF	TGTGCCAGCAGCACAGGGACTGTTTTAGGCGATGAGCAGTTCTTC
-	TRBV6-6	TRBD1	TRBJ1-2	CATLDGTVDYGYTF	TGTGCCACCCTAGACGGGACAGTTGACTATGGCTACACCTTC
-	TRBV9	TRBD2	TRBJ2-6	CASSRPSGSPSSGANVLTF	TGTGCCAGCAGCCGTCCTAGCGGGAGTCCCAGCTCTGGGGCCAACGTCCTGACTTTC
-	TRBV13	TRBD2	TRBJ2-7	CASSRRLAGESPYYEQYF	TGTGCCAGCAGCCGAAGACTAGCGGGTGAGTCCCCCTACTACGAGCAGTACTTC
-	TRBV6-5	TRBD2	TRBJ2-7	CASRLAGNYEQYF	TGTGCCAGCAGGCTAGCGGGGAACTACGAGCAGTACTTC
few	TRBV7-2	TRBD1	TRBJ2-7	CASSPRLTGTGPAYEQYF	TGTGCCAGCAGCCCCCGTCTAACTGGGACAGGGCCCGCCTACGAGCAGTACTTC
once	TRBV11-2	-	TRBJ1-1	CASSLVMNTEAFF	TGTGCCAGCAGCTTAGTCATGAACACTGAAGCTTTCTTT
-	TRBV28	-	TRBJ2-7	CASSLWSGNEQYF	TGTGCCAGCAGTTTATGGTCCGGAAACGAGCAGTACTTC
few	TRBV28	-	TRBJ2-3	CASKGVDTDTQYF	TGTGCCAGCAAGGGAGTAGACACAGATACGCAGTATTTT
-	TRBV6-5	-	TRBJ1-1	CASSYRASGSTEAFF	TGTGCCAGCAGTTACCGGGCATCAGGGAGCACTGAAGCTTTCTTT
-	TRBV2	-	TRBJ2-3	CASRVAENTDTQYF	TGTGCCAGCAGAGTAGCGGAGAACACAGATACGCAGTATTTT
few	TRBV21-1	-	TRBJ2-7	CASSKGPPASAISYEQYF	TGTGCCAGCAGCAAAGGGCCCCCGGCTAGCGCTATCTCCTACGAGCAGTACTTC
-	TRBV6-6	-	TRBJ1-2	CASSPPGTSSYTF	TGTGCCAGCAGTCCACCCGGGACCAGTAGCTACACCTTC
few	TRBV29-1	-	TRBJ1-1	CSVERGPTEAFF	TGCAGCGTTGAAAGGGGACCGACTGAAGCTTTCTTT
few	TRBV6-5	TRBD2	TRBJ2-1	CASSYATSGEQFF	TGTGCCAGCAGTTACGCGACTAGCGGGGAGCAGTTCTTC
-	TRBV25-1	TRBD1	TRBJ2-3	CASSELQGTAGTDTQYF	TGTGCCAGCAGTGAATTACAGGGGACGGCGGGCACAGATACGCAGTATTTT
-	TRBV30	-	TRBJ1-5	CAWSVADNQPQHF	TGTGCCTGGAGTGTAGCTGACAATCAGCCCCAGCATTTT
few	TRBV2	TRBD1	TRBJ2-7	CASSKQGHEQYF	TGTGCCAGCAGCAAACAGGGGCACGAGCAGTACTTC
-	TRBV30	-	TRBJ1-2	CAWSRANYGYTF	TGTGCCTGGTCCAGGGCTAACTATGGCTACACCTTC
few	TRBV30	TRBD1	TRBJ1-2	CAWRATGTGGGYTF	TGTGCCTGGAGGGCTACCGGGACAGGAGGAGGCTACACCTTC